This T cell receptor (beta chain) is from a study of shared clonotypes between healthy human individuals. The repertoire was sequenced with immunoSEQ multiplex PCR; TCRdb's copy has only in-frame clones and lacks some. The sample records approximately 720,000 clones, around 72% being singletons. V lost 2 bases to trimming and J lost 7 bases; unmatched junction nucleotides: 6. The CDR3 spans 15 residues. CDR1 MDHEN and CDR2 SYDVKM come from the germline V gene. This sequence was found in a woman aged 25 to 45 in good health. V and J are TRBV28 and TRBJ2-1, with 9 bases fitting TRBD2. Sequenced: memory CD4+ T cells sorted from blood. Subset in this sample: CD45RA-negative fraction. The CDR3 coding sequence is TGTGCCAGCAGTTTAGCGGGAGGGCCTGGGAATGAGCAGTTCTTC. The encoded protein is CASSLAGGPGNEQFF.